Presented here are 7 T cell receptor beta chains from one specimen sequenced in a study of OX40 agonist ivuxolimab in advanced cancers. TCRdb keeps only in-frame clones here, not all; method: immunoSEQ multiplex PCR. This sample has some 90,000 clones, with roughly 90% found just once. The material sequenced was CD4+ or CD8+ T cells sorted from blood, taken in a trial of the OX40 agonist ivuxolimab. Receptor source: an adult with an advanced solid tumor such as melanoma, head and neck, liver or kidney cancer.

V is TRBV7-6 and J is TRBJ2-3; D uncertain. In germline, CDR1 is SGHVS, CDR2 FNYEAQ. The CDR3 runs 14 residues. Trimming stripped 1 base from V and 1 base from J, with 6 bases between. The CDR3, as DNA: TGTGCCAGCAGCTTAGGAGTCCGCACAGATACGCAGTATTTT. Translation: CASSLGVRTDTQYF.

The chain carries TRBV7-8 and TRBJ2-3, with D possibly matching TRBD1 (5 bases). CDR3 length: 14 residues. Germline V gene sequence: CDR1 SGHVS, CDR2 FQNEAQ. V lost 4 bases, J lost 3 bases, and 11 bases lay in between. CDR3 bases: TGTGCCAGCAGCTCAAGGACAAAAACAGATACGCAGTATTTT. This translates into CASSSRTKTDTQYF.

The chain carries TRBV5-4 and TRBJ2-3, with TRBD2 matching over 8 bases. V was clipped by 4 bases and J by 6 bases; unmatched bases: 4. The germline gives CDR1 SGHNT, CDR2 YYREEE (reference sequence). This CDR3 region has 13 residues. Here the CDR3 DNA reads TGTGCCAGCAGCCCGGGGGGGGCGGATACGCAGTATTTT. It yields the protein CASSPGGADTQYF.

V usage is TRBV6-1 and J usage is TRBJ2-3; the match to TRBD2 covers 7 bases. This CDR3 has 15 amino acids. The germline V gene encodes CDR1 MNHNS and CDR2 SASEGT. After removal of 6 bases from V and 4 bases from J, the junction contained 10 bases not matched to a gene. The CDR3 protein is CASRNGGSLSDTQYF. The CDR3 coding sequence is TGTGCCAGCAGGAACGGGGGGTCATTGTCAGATACGCAGTATTTT.

This rearrangement joins TRBV5-1 to TRBJ1-4, with D uncertain. Germline CDR1 reads SGHRS; CDR2 reads YFSETQ. Trimming stripped 1 base from V and 3 bases from J, with 4 bases between. The CDR3 contains 13 residues. The CDR3 reads CASSLLANEKLFF. The CDR3 nucleotides are TGCGCCAGCAGCTTGTTGGCTAATGAAAAACTGTTTTTT. The full variable domain, in which reference TRBV5-1 and TRBJ1-4 provide the parts outside the CDR3, is KAGVTQTPRYLIKTRGQQVTLSCSPISGHRSVSWYQQTPGQGLQFLFEYFSETQRNKGNFPGRFSGRQFSNSRSEMNVSTLELGDSALYLCASSLLANEKLFFGSGTQLSVL.

This clone has a single count. V is TRBV21-1 and J is TRBJ2-7; the tabulated D call, TRBD1, remains unverified against the DNA. TRBV21-1 is a pseudogene segment. CDR3 length: 15 residues. The CDR3 protein is CASSKGGQGRYEQYF. In DNA, the CDR3 is TGTGCCAGCAGCAAAGGGGGACAGGGACGCTACGAGCAGTACTTC.

This clone is a singleton in its sample. The chain carries TRBV5-3 and TRBJ1-2; D gene unclear. TRBV5-3 is designated an ORF whose function remains uncertain. CDR3 length equals 15 residues. Trimming took 1 base from V and 5 from J, leaving 15 bases between them. CDR3 amino acids: CARSLRIREMYGYTF. The DNA of the CDR3 is TGTGCCAGAAGCTTGCGGATCCGCGAAATGTATGGCTACACCTTC.